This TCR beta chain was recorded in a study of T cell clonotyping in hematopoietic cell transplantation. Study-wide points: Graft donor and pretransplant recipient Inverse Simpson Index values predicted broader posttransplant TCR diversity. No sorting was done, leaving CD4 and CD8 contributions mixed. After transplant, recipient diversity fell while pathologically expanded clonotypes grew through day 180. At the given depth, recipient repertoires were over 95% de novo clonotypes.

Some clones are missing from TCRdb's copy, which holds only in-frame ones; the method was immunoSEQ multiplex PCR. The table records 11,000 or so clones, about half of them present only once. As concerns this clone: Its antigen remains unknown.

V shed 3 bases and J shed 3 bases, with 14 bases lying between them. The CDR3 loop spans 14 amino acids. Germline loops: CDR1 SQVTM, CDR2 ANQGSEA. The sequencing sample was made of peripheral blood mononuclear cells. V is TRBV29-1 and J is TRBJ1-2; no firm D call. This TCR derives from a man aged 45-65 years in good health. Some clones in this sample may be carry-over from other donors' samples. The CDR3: CSVDLEDRDYGYTF. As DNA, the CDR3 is TGCAGCGTTGATCTGGAGGATCGGGACTATGGCTACACCTTC.